Below are 6 T cell receptor beta chains sequenced from a single sample in a study of CD8 T cells in ankylosing spondylitis. Via MiXCR, TCRdb re-called the 5' RACE reads, giving one row per CDR3 protein. The sample includes about 360,000 distinct CDR3 sequences, over 12% seen only once; the top ten take roughly 0.99%. Sequencing was done on a sample of blood, either unsorted or a sorted T cell fraction (not recorded which). The receptors derive from a male donor with ankylosing spondylitis or in good health (not recorded which).

Many counts were recorded for this clonotype. The V and J genes are TRBV7-2 and TRBJ2-5; maybe TRBD1 (5 bases). Looked up from germline, CDR1 is SGHTA and CDR2 is FQGNSA. V was trimmed by 6 bases and J by 4 bases, leaving 9 bases between them. The CDR3 runs 12 residues. CDR3 loop: CASRRQSETQYF. The DNA for the CDR3 is TGTGCCAGCAGAAGACAGTCAGAGACCCAGTACTTC.

In its sample, this clonotype was seen a few times. The chain has TRBV11-2 and TRBJ2-1; no clear D gene. V was pared by 2 bases and J by 9 bases, with 8 bases between. This CDR3 spans 12 amino acids. Germline V CDR1 and CDR2: SGHAT, FQNNGV. In nucleotides, the CDR3 is TGTGCCAGCAGCTTAAATAGGGTTGAGCAGTTCTTC. Protein: CASSLNRVEQFF.

This clonotype was detected only a few times. This chain joins TRBV29-1 and TRBJ2-7; 7 positions match TRBD1. CDR3 length equals 15 residues. CDR1 is SQVTM, CDR2 ANQGSEA, per germline. J lost 3 bases, V lost 3 bases, and 11 bases had no gene match. DNA for the CDR3: TGCAGCGTTGACACACCGGGACAGAACCGCTACGAGCAGTACTTC. Translation: CSVDTPGQNRYEQYF.

The V call is TRBV5-1, the J call TRBJ2-1; D remains unclear. This CDR3 is built from 13 residues. Trimming cost V 1 base and J 6 bases, with 8 bases left between them. Germline V gene lookup returns CDR1 SGHRS and CDR2 YFSETQ. CDR3 sequence (DNA): TGCGCCAGCAGCTTGTTAGCTAGCAATGAGCAGTTCTTC. Its protein product is CASSLLASNEQFF.

The chain uses TRBV6-1 and TRBJ2-3; 11 nucleotides match TRBD2. The CDR3 loop spans 14 amino acids. CDR1 and CDR2 (germline): MNHNS, SASEGT. V trimming: 6 bases; J trimming: 6 bases; junction bases outside the gene matches: 5. CDR3 amino acids: CASSRLAGLDTQYF. DNA of the CDR3: TGTGCCAGCAGCCGACTAGCGGGGTTGGATACGCAGTATTTT.

This clonotype appeared a few times. This chain links TRBV12-3 or TRBV12-4 with TRBJ2-1; TRBD2 aligns across 7 bases. The J segment lost 9 bases and the V segment lost 2 bases, leaving 10 bases of the junction unmatched. CDR3 length: 15 residues. The CDR3 is CASSLTSGTRSEQFF. CDR3 nucleotides: TGTGCCAGCAGTTTAACCAGCGGGACGAGGAGTGAGCAGTTCTTC.